The 11 T cell receptor beta chains reported below all come from one sample, sequenced in a study of T-cell reconstitution after alpha-beta-depleted transplantation in children. Researchers prepared the TCRbeta library using unique molecular identifiers, the study reports. TCRdb re-derived calls from the PCR reads in MiXCR, one entry per CDR3 protein. The sample yields over 150,000 distinct CDR3 sequences, approximately 6.8% seen once. Specimen: PBMCs from the stem cell graft donor, collected from the stem cell graft. All receptors derive from a human donor who donated a stem cell graft to a child with Wiskott-Aldrich syndrome.

This clonotype was seen ten or more times. The chain links TRBV5-1 to TRBJ2-7; D gene ambiguous. Germline CDR1 is SGHRS and CDR2 is YFSETQ. Trimming left V 4 bases short and J 3 bases short, with 14 bases between. The length of the CDR3 is 14 residues. The CDR3 DNA reads as TGCGCCAGCAGCCCGGACGACCGGTACTACGAGCAGTACTTC. This sequence encodes CASSPDDRYYEQYF.

This clonotype has a handful of counts. V is TRBV4-3 and J is TRBJ2-2; D ambiguous. The CDR3 is 14 residues long. Trimming took off 4 bases at V and 4 bases at J, with 10 bases between the two ends. CDR1 LGHNA and CDR2 YSLEER come from the germline V gene. The CDR3 region is CASSRGPGTGELFF. The CDR3 bases are TGCGCCAGCAGCCGCGGACCGGGCACCGGGGAGCTGTTTTTT.

This clonotype has ten or more counts. The chain combines TRBV24-1 with TRBJ2-1; D remains unclear. CDR3 size: 19 residues. V lost 0 bases and J lost 1, with 18 bases in between. CDR1 is KGHDR and CDR2 is SFDVKD in the germline V gene. The CDR3 region has the DNA TGTGCCACCAGTGATTTGCAGGCACCGAATAGAGGATCCTACAATGAGCAGTTCTTC. The encoded protein is CATSDLQAPNRGSYNEQFF.

This clonotype was seen many times. The V gene is TRBV12-3 or TRBV12-4, the J gene TRBJ1-2, with D possibly TRBD1 on 6 matching bases. There are 16 residues in the CDR3. V was pared by 6 bases and J by 4 bases, with 21 bases between. The CDR3 nucleotides read TGTGCCAGCAGCATAGACCGGGACAACCACTTCTATGGCTACACCTTC. Protein sequence: CASSIDRDNHFYGYTF.

This clonotype occurred many times. The CDR3 DNA follows: TGTGCCAGCAGCTCGGGACAGGTCCCGCCGGATACGCAGTATTTT. This codes for CASSSGQVPPDTQYF. J is TRBJ2-3 and V is TRBV5-5, with 8 bases lining up with TRBD1. The junction had 9 bases not matched to a gene; V was cut back by 3 bases and J by 6 bases. Germline values: CDR1 SGHKS, CDR2 YYEKEE (reference sequence). CDR3 length: 15 amino acids. The whole variable domain, filled in from reference TRBV5-5 and TRBJ2-3, reads DAGVTQSPTHLIKTRGQQVTLRCSPISGHKSVSWYQQVLGQGPQFIFQYYEKEERGRGNFPDRFSARQFPNYSSELNVNALLLGDSALYLCASSSGQVPPDTQYFGPGTRLTVL.

This clonotype turned up a few times. The V and J genes are TRBV15 and TRBJ2-7; D is unresolved. Germline CDR1 LNHNV, CDR2 YYDKDF (reference sequence). The V gene lost 8 bases and the J gene lost 0 bases, with 8 bases spanning the gap. The CDR3 has 12 amino acids. CDR3 region: CATGDDSYEQYF. In DNA form, the CDR3 reads TGTGCCACCGGAGATGACTCCTACGAGCAGTACTTC.

The genes are TRBV5-1 and TRBJ2-5, with 7 bases that match TRBD1. The germline gives CDR1 SGHRS, CDR2 YFSETQ. With V trimmed by 6 bases and J by 2 bases, 4 bases remained unmatched. This CDR3 has 13 residues. Here the CDR3 reads CASTGQQQETQYF. CDR3 sequence (DNA): TGCGCCAGCACGGGACAGCAACAAGAGACCCAGTACTTC.

This clonotype was seen repeatedly, ten times or more. The genes are TRBV20-1 and TRBJ2-3, with TRBD2 matching over 10 bases. The germline V gene encodes CDR1 DFQATT and CDR2 SNEGSKA (reference sequence). J gave up 2 bases and V 1 base, and 3 bases lay outside the gene matches. CDR3 length equals 15 residues. The CDR3 sequence is CSARGLAGVTDTQYF. The CDR3 DNA reads TGCAGTGCTAGAGGTCTAGCGGGGGTCACAGATACGCAGTATTTT.

This clonotype appeared many times. The CDR3 region has the DNA TGCAGTGCAATGACAGACCTCAGCACAGATACGCAGTATTTT. Its translation is CSAMTDLSTDTQYF. The V and J genes are TRBV20-1 and TRBJ2-3, with D possibly TRBD1 on 5 matching bases. This CDR3 is 14 amino acids long. CDR1 and CDR2 (germline): DFQATT, SNEGSKA (reference sequence). V lost 6 bases and J 0 bases, leaving 13 bases between the germline ends.

There are many counts of this clonotype. The V call is TRBV12-3 or TRBV12-4, the J call TRBJ1-4, with D possibly being TRBD1 (5 bases). The germline V and J ends were trimmed by 6 bases and 7 bases, with 12 bases remaining between them. This CDR3 is built from 13 residues. The CDR3 protein is CASRVGAREKLFF. In nucleotides, the CDR3 is TGTGCCAGCAGAGTCGGGGCTCGTGAAAAACTGTTTTTT.

This clonotype was counted many times. The CDR3 sequence: CASSEQEAKLFF. The CDR3 DNA sequence: TGTGCCAGCAGTGAACAGGAAGCAAAACTGTTTTTT. The chain joins TRBV2 to TRBJ1-4; D is unclear. Germline CDR1 SNHLY, CDR2 FYNNEI. V was cut by 2 bases and J by 10 bases, with 8 bases left in between. There are 12 residues in the CDR3.